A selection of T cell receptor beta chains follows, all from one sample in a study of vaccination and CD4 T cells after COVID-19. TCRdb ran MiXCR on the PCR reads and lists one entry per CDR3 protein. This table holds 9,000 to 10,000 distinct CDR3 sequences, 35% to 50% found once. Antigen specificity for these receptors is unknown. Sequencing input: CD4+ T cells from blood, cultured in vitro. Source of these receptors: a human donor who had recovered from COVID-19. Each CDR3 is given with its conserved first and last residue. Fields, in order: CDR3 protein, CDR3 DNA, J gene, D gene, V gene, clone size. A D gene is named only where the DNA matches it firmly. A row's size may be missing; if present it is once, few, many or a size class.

CASSGRNQPQHF TGTGCCAGCAGCGGCAGAAATCAGCCCCAGCATTTT TRBJ1-5 NA TRBV7-6 NA
CASSERTSYEQYF TGTGCCAGCAGTGAAAGGACTAGCTACGAGCAGTACTTC TRBJ2-7 TRBD2 TRBV6-1 NA
CSARLGSTGELFF TGCAGTGCTAGGCTGGGTTCCACCGGGGAGCTGTTTTTT TRBJ2-2 NA TRBV20-1 hyperexpanded
CATSDLAESTNYGYTF TGTGCCACCAGTGATTTAGCGGAGTCTACTAACTATGGCTACACCTTC TRBJ1-2 NA TRBV24-1 NA
CASSLLGNQPQHF TGTGCCAGCAGTTTATTAGGGAATCAGCCCCAGCATTTT TRBJ1-5 NA TRBV27 few
CSARGGLAGINEQFF TGCAGTGCTAGAGGGGGACTAGCGGGAATAAATGAGCAGTTCTTC TRBJ2-1 TRBD2 TRBV20-1 NA
CATSLRTGNTEAFF TGTGCCACCAGCTTACGAACAGGGAACACTGAAGCTTTCTTT TRBJ1-1 NA TRBV15 few
CASRYYGSTEAFF TGTGCCAGCAGGTACTACGGTAGCACTGAAGCTTTCTTT TRBJ1-1 NA TRBV6-2/TRBV6-3 few
CSAYSTGSHEQYF TGCAGTGCTTACTCGACAGGGAGCCACGAGCAGTACTTC TRBJ2-7 TRBD1 TRBV20-1 NA
CASRVSVNQPQHF TGTGCCAGTAGAGTCAGTGTCAATCAGCCCCAGCATTTT TRBJ1-5 NA TRBV19 NA
CASSLNRDAFF TGTGCCAGCAGTCTTAACAGGGATGCTTTCTTT TRBJ1-1 NA TRBV6-1 NA
CASSLGGRQYF TGTGCCAGCAGCTTAGGGGGGAGGCAGTATTTT TRBJ2-3 NA TRBV11-2 NA
CASSQDEGETQYF TGCGCCAGCAGCCAAGATGAGGGAGAGACCCAGTACTTC TRBJ2-5 NA TRBV11-1 once
CASSSRLDGELFF TGTGCCAGCAGCTCGCGACTAGATGGGGAGCTGTTTTTT TRBJ2-2 NA TRBV7-2 NA
CASSVSGQGRLNQPQHF TGTGCCAGCAGTGTATCGGGACAGGGCAGACTCAATCAGCCCCAGCATTTT TRBJ1-5 TRBD1 TRBV6-2/TRBV6-3 NA
CASSEARTAEAFF TGTGCCAGCAGTGAAGCGCGCACAGCCGAAGCTTTCTTT TRBJ1-1 NA TRBV2 few
CASSNDRFYGYTF TGTGCCAGCAGCAATGACAGATTCTATGGCTACACCTTC TRBJ1-2 NA TRBV5-4 few
CASSQAGTSGYEQYF TGCGCCAGCAGCCAAGCCGGGACTAGCGGGTACGAGCAGTACTTC TRBJ2-7 TRBD2 TRBV4-1 NA
CSAPQGANEKLFF TGCAGTGCCCCCCAGGGGGCGAATGAAAAACTGTTTTTT TRBJ1-4 TRBD1 TRBV20-1 few
CASKQANRNTEAFF TGTGCCAGCAAACAGGCTAATAGGAACACTGAAGCTTTCTTT TRBJ1-1 NA TRBV6-1 few
CASSFIAGVKMGNEQFF TGTGCCAGCAGCTTCATTGCGGGAGTGAAGATGGGCAATGAGCAGTTCTTC TRBJ2-1 TRBD2 TRBV7-9 NA
CAISERQQEAQYF TGTGCCATCAGTGAGAGGCAGCAAGAGGCCCAGTACTTC TRBJ2-5 NA TRBV10-3 NA
CASSSTGIYGYTF TGTGCCAGCAGTTCCACAGGGATCTATGGCTACACCTTC TRBJ1-2 NA TRBV12-3/TRBV12-4 few
CASKRQGDNGYTF TGTGCCAGTAAGCGGCAGGGGGATAATGGCTACACCTTC TRBJ1-2 TRBD1 TRBV19 NA
CASSQDLKVQGNNSPLHF TGCGCCAGCAGCCAAGATTTAAAGGTCCAGGGGAATAATTCACCCCTCCACTTT TRBJ1-6 NA TRBV4-3 few
CASRLEDRGLNGYTF TGTGCCAGCAGATTGGAGGACAGGGGGCTTAATGGCTACACCTTC TRBJ1-2 TRBD1 TRBV12-3/TRBV12-4 NA
CASSPAGLSNQPQHF TGTGCCAGTAGCCCGGCGGGGCTTAGCAATCAGCCCCAGCATTTT TRBJ1-5 NA TRBV19 few
CSARGQQGVNQPQHF TGCAGTGCTAGAGGTCAACAGGGGGTCAATCAGCCCCAGCATTTT TRBJ1-5 TRBD1 TRBV20-1 NA
CASSPTGTSTSDTQYF TGTGCCAGCAGCCCCACCGGGACTAGCACGTCAGATACGCAGTATTTT TRBJ2-3 TRBD2 TRBV4-2 NA
CASSAVGGGYTF TGTGCCAGCAGTGCCGTGGGTGGTGGCTACACCTTC TRBJ1-2 NA TRBV2 NA
CASRGAGSYEQYF TGTGCCAGCAGGGGGGCGGGATCCTACGAGCAGTACTTC TRBJ2-7 NA TRBV25-1 NA
CASSSSGGSYNSPLHF TGTGCCAGCAGCAGCTCAGGGGGCTCCTATAATTCACCCCTCCACTTT TRBJ1-6 TRBD1 TRBV6-1 few
CATSRERDLNRLESSYEQYF TGTGCCACCAGCAGAGAAAGGGACCTAAACCGACTGGAGAGCTCCTACGAGCAGTACTTC TRBJ2-7 NA TRBV15 NA
CASSTGNLNQPQHF TGTGCCAGCAGTACTGGGAACCTCAATCAGCCCCAGCATTTT TRBJ1-5 NA TRBV12-3/TRBV12-4 NA
CASSLTGGGNEQFF TGTGCCAGCAGTTTAACGGGGGGAGGCAATGAGCAGTTCTTC TRBJ2-1 TRBD2 TRBV27 few
CSARLPGRNSGANVLTF TGCAGTGCTAGACTCCCGGGACGGAACTCTGGGGCCAACGTCCTGACTTTC TRBJ2-6 NA TRBV20-1 NA
CASTEGGARQPQHF TGTGCCAGCACCGAGGGGGGGGCGAGGCAGCCCCAGCATTTT TRBJ1-5 NA TRBV6-2/TRBV6-3 NA
CASSQVAGRKNTEAFF TGTGCCAGCAGCCAAGTGGCGGGGCGGAAGAACACTGAAGCTTTCTTT TRBJ1-1 NA TRBV4-2 NA
CASSLAGRGQETQYF TGTGCCAGCAGCTTGGCTGGAAGGGGGCAAGAGACCCAGTACTTC TRBJ2-5 NA TRBV5-6 once
CASRLHQDSSNQPQHF TGTGCCAGCAGGCTTCATCAGGACAGTAGCAATCAGCCCCAGCATTTT TRBJ1-5 NA TRBV5-4 NA
CASSYSTSGNTDTQYF TGTGCCAGCAGTTACTCGACTAGCGGGAACACAGATACGCAGTATTTT TRBJ2-3 TRBD2 TRBV6-5 NA
CASSYGFGENNSPLHF TGTGCCAGCAGTTACGGTTTCGGGGAGAATAATTCACCCCTCCACTTT TRBJ1-6 NA TRBV6-5 NA
CASSTGTGSVRYTF TGTGCCAGCAGTACCGGGACAGGAAGTGTGAGGTACACCTTC TRBJ1-2 TRBD1 TRBV28 NA
CASSQAGIGNTEAFF TGTGCCAGCAGCCAAGCCGGGATAGGGAACACTGAAGCTTTCTTT TRBJ1-1 NA TRBV4-2 NA
CASSIRAKRGTDTQYF TGTGCCAGTAGTATCAGGGCTAAAAGGGGTACAGATACGCAGTATTTT TRBJ2-3 NA TRBV19 NA
CASSIGASGGYEQYF TGTGCCAGTAGTATAGGCGCGTCGGGGGGGTACGAGCAGTACTTC TRBJ2-7 TRBD2 TRBV19 NA
CASSSGLAGGLEQYF TGTGCCAGCAGCTCGGGACTAGCGGGAGGTCTGGAACAGTACTTC TRBJ2-7 TRBD2 TRBV7-6 once
CASSSPTGTGYNEQFF TGTGCCAGCAGCTCGCCCACCGGGACAGGGTACAATGAGCAGTTCTTC TRBJ2-1 TRBD1 TRBV5-8 NA
CASSSQTGGTEAFF TGTGCCAGCAGCTCACAAACTGGGGGCACTGAAGCTTTCTTT TRBJ1-1 NA TRBV11-2 NA
CASSIRGAHYGYTF TGTGCCAGTAGTATTCGAGGGGCTCACTATGGCTACACCTTC TRBJ1-2 NA TRBV19 NA
CASRSGTGLNQPQHF TGCGCCAGCAGGTCCGGGACAGGGCTGAATCAGCCCCAGCATTTT TRBJ1-5 TRBD1 TRBV5-1 few
CASSLGFYRSPPGNTIYF TGTGCCAGCAGCTTAGGGTTTTATCGGTCCCCTCCTGGAAACACCATATATTTT TRBJ1-3 NA TRBV7-2 NA
CASSQGEGRVNYGYTF TGCGCCAGCAGCCAAGGGGAGGGTCGTGTGAACTATGGCTACACCTTC TRBJ1-2 NA TRBV4-1 few